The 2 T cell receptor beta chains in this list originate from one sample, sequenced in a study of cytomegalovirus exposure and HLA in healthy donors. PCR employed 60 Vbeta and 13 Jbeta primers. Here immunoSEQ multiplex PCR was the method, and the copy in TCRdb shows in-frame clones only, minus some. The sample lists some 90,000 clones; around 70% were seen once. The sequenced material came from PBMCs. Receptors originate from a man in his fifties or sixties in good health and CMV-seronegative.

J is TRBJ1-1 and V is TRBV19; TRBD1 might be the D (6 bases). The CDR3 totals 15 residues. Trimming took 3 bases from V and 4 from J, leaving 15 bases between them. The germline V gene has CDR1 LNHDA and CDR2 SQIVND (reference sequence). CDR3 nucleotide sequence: TGTGCCAGTAGTATCTCCTGGGGGGGCGGCACTGAAGCTTTCTTT. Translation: CASSISWGGGTEAFF.

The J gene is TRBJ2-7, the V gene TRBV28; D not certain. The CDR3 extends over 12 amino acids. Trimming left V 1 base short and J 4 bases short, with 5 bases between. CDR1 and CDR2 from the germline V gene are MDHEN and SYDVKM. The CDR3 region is CASSLSDYEQYF. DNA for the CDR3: TGTGCCAGCAGTTTATCAGATTACGAGCAGTACTTC.